A selection of T cell receptor beta chains follows, all from one sample in a study of CD8 T cells in Susac syndrome. TCRdb recomputed calls from the immunoSEQ multiplex PCR reads with MiXCR, one row per CDR3 protein. The table includes 100,000 to 150,000 distinct CDR3 sequences, about 93% detected once. The sequencing sample was made of CD8+ T cells from PBMCs. The source is a human donor with Susac syndrome. CDR3s include the opening cysteine and the closing phenylalanine or tryptophan. A D gene is named only where the DNA matches it firmly. Some rows have no size entry. The others give once, few or many, or a class for an expanded clone.

TGTGCCAGCAGCGTAGCGGGGGTAGGGGTCGGAACTGAAGCTTTCTTT | CASSVAGVGVGTEAFF | TRBV9 | - | 16 | TRBJ1-1 | -
TGCAGCGTTGGGGGGGGCACAGCCACCCCGAACACCGGGGAGCTGTTTTTT | CSVGGGTATPNTGELFF | TRBV29-1 | - | 17 | TRBJ2-2 | -
TGTGCCAGCAGCCCTCAGGGCAGCAATGAGCAGTTCTTC | CASSPQGSNEQFF | TRBV7-3 | - | 13 | TRBJ2-1 | -
TGCAGTGTCCCTAGTCAGCGAGGGGTCAGAGACAGGGGCCGTTGGTCCTTC | CSVPSQRGVRDRGRWSF | TRBV20-1 | TRBD1 | 17 | TRBJ2-1 | -
TGTGCCAGCAGCTCACCGGGACTAGCGGGGGGGCCGTCAGATACGCAGTATTTT | CASSSPGLAGGPSDTQYF | TRBV7-3 | TRBD2 | 18 | TRBJ2-3 | -
TGTGCCAGCAGCCAAGGGGCCTTCTCCACCTACGAGCAGTACTTC | CASSQGAFSTYEQYF | TRBV3-1 | - | 15 | TRBJ2-7 | -
TGTGCCAGCAGCCCCAACGGTAACGGGGATGAAGCTTTCTTT | CASSPNGNGDEAFF | TRBV13 | - | 14 | TRBJ1-1 | -
TGTGCCAGCAGTGAAGCGCTTCCGGGGGCAGCGAACACTGAAGCTTTCTTT | CASSEALPGAANTEAFF | TRBV2 | - | 17 | TRBJ1-1 | once
TGCAGCGCCGCCGGGACAGGGAAGGCTGGCTACACCTTC | CSAAGTGKAGYTF | TRBV29-1 | TRBD1 | 13 | TRBJ1-2 | once
TGTGCCAGCAGCCCCTCCTGGGGGAAGAACACTGAAGCTTTCTTT | CASSPSWGKNTEAFF | TRBV9 | - | 15 | TRBJ1-1 | -
TGTGCCAGCCTCCGCGGATGGGGAGCGGATGGCTACACCTTC | CASLRGWGADGYTF | TRBV2 | - | 14 | TRBJ1-2 | -
TGCGCCAGCAGCCAATTTGACAGGGACGAGCAGTACTTC | CASSQFDRDEQYF | TRBV4-1 | TRBD1 | 13 | TRBJ2-7 | -
TGCAGTGCTACAAAGACCGGGGAGCTGTTTTTT | CSATKTGELFF | TRBV20-1 | - | 11 | TRBJ2-2 | once
TGTGCCAGCAGCTTATGGGGGGGTGACACAGATACGCAGTATTTT | CASSLWGGDTDTQYF | TRBV11-2 | TRBD2 | 15 | TRBJ2-3 | -
TGTGCCAGCAGAGCAGACAGTCACACCATATATTTT | CASRADSHTIYF | TRBV7-6 | - | 12 | TRBJ1-3 | -
TGTGCCAGCAGTTTGACAGACGGTGCAAATGAGCAGTTCTTC | CASSLTDGANEQFF | TRBV12-3/TRBV12-4 | - | 14 | TRBJ2-1 | once
TGCGCCAGCAGTGACCTGAACACTGAAGCTTTCTTT | CASSDLNTEAFF | TRBV10-2 | - | 12 | TRBJ1-1 | -
TGTGCCAGCAGACCCGGGACAGGGGAATCTGGGGAGCTGTTTTTT | CASRPGTGESGELFF | TRBV27 | TRBD1 | 15 | TRBJ2-2 | -
TGTGCCAGCAGCATAGGACTCGACACAGATACGCAGTATTTT | CASSIGLDTDTQYF | TRBV13 | - | 14 | TRBJ2-3 | -
TGTGCCAGCAGCATCCCCGGGACAGGGGGCGCGTGCTACACCTTC | CASSIPGTGGACYTF | TRBV21-1 | - | 15 | TRBJ1-2 | -
TGTGCCATCAAGGTGGCAGCCCGAGAGACCCAGTACTTC | CAIKVAARETQYF | TRBV10-3 | - | 13 | TRBJ2-5 | -
TGTGCCAGCAGCTTATCGCAGTCCTACGAGCAGTACTTC | CASSLSQSYEQYF | TRBV7-3 | - | 13 | TRBJ2-7 | -
TGTGCCAGCAGCCGCTGGGGTGGGGGCAATCAGCCCCAGCATTTT | CASSRWGGGNQPQHF | TRBV5-6 | - | 15 | TRBJ1-5 | -
TGTGCCAGCAGTTTCAGGGGAAACCAGCCCCAGCATTTT | CASSFRGNQPQHF | TRBV27 | - | 13 | TRBJ1-5 | -
TGCGCCAGCAGCCCGGGGGTAGCGGGGCAGAACACCGGGGAGCTGTTTTTT | CASSPGVAGQNTGELFF | TRBV4-3 | TRBD2 | 17 | TRBJ2-2 | -
TGTGCCAGCAGACCCACGGCAGGGGGCGGTCAGCCCCAGCATTTT | CASRPTAGGGQPQHF | TRBV6-2/TRBV6-3 | TRBD1 | 15 | TRBJ1-5 | -
TGCAGCGTTGTGAGTCCGGGACAGAACTATGGCTACACCTTC | CSVVSPGQNYGYTF | TRBV29-1 | TRBD1 | 14 | TRBJ1-2 | -
TGTGCCAGCGTAGACAGGCACTACGAGCAGTACTTC | CASVDRHYEQYF | TRBV6-1 | - | 12 | TRBJ2-7 | -
TGTGCCACCAGAGAGGGAAATTCACCCCTCCACTTT | CATREGNSPLHF | TRBV15 | - | 12 | TRBJ1-6 | -
TGTGCCACAGACGGGCCAACCCAAAGGGATGGCTACACCTTC | CATDGPTQRDGYTF | TRBV2 | - | 14 | TRBJ1-2 | -
TGTGCCACCAGCAGAGCCTTTGACGCAGACTGGGGGAACATGGGCAATCAGCCCCAGCATTTT | CATSRAFDADWGNMGNQPQHF | TRBV15 | - | 21 | TRBJ1-5 | once
TGTGCCAGCAGCTCGAACAGAGCTCCCAACTATGGCTACACCTTC | CASSSNRAPNYGYTF | TRBV5-4 | - | 15 | TRBJ1-2 | -
TGTGCCAGCAGTGAAGCGCGAGGGGCCGCCTACGAGCAGTACTTC | CASSEARGAAYEQYF | TRBV2 | - | 15 | TRBJ2-7 | -
TGTGCCAGCAGTGAACGGCAGGTGAACACTGAAGCTTTCTTT | CASSERQVNTEAFF | TRBV25-1 | - | 14 | TRBJ1-1 | -
TGTGCCAGCAGCCAAGGACTAGTCGGGACAGATACGCAGTATTTT | CASSQGLVGTDTQYF | TRBV4-2 | - | 15 | TRBJ2-3 | -
TGTGCCAGCAGCGCGGGGGATTCCTACAATGAGCAGTTCTTC | CASSAGDSYNEQFF | TRBV9 | - | 14 | TRBJ2-1 | -
TGTGCCAGCGGGACAGCGAGAGTAGACGGCTACACCTTC | CASGTARVDGYTF | TRBV2 | TRBD1 | 13 | TRBJ1-2 | once
TGTGCCAGCAGCGCCGGGGACAGCTCCTACGAGCAGTACTTC | CASSAGDSSYEQYF | TRBV9 | TRBD1 | 14 | TRBJ2-7 | -
TGTGCCACCAGCAGAGGAGCAGCGGGGGGTTCCTACAATGAGCAGTTCTTC | CATSRGAAGGSYNEQFF | TRBV15 | TRBD2 | 17 | TRBJ2-1 | -
TGTGCCTGGTCCCGACCTCCTGGAAACTATGGCTACACCTTC | CAWSRPPGNYGYTF | TRBV30 | - | 14 | TRBJ1-2 | -
TGTGCCTGGAGCCTGGGGCTAGCGGGGGGGGTAGGTGAGCAGTTCTTC | CAWSLGLAGGVGEQFF | TRBV30 | TRBD2 | 16 | TRBJ2-1 | -
TGTGCCAGTAGTCCCCTCCAAGGGAGCGGGGAGCAGTTCTTC | CASSPLQGSGEQFF | TRBV19 | - | 14 | TRBJ2-1 | -
TGCAGTGCTAGAGATCAGGGCAGGCCCTACTATGGCTACACCTTC | CSARDQGRPYYGYTF | TRBV20-1 | - | 15 | TRBJ1-2 | -
TGTGCCAGCAGCTTATATAGCCTTAACTATGGCTACACCTTC | CASSLYSLNYGYTF | TRBV7-6 | - | 14 | TRBJ1-2 | -
TGTGCCAGCAGCTTCGAACCAGGCAGGGGGGAGACCCAGTACTTC | CASSFEPGRGETQYF | TRBV9 | TRBD1 | 15 | TRBJ2-5 | -
TGTGCCAGCAGTTATGAGGCAGGGGAGAGTAGGACTGAAGCTTTCTTT | CASSYEAGESRTEAFF | TRBV12-3/TRBV12-4 | - | 16 | TRBJ1-1 | -
TGTGCCAGCAGTCGGGACAGGGCCACCGGGGAGCTGTTTTTT | CASSRDRATGELFF | TRBV27 | TRBD1 | 14 | TRBJ2-2 | -
TGCGCCAGCAGCTGGACAGGGGCGGGGACTGAAGCTTTCTTT | CASSWTGAGTEAFF | TRBV5-1 | TRBD1 | 14 | TRBJ1-1 | once
TGCAGCGGAAATGACAACGACTATGGCTACACCTTC | CSGNDNDYGYTF | TRBV29-1 | - | 12 | TRBJ1-2 | -
TGCAGTGCTAGAGGTCGGGGGGGCCTATTGGAGCAGTACTTC | CSARGRGGLLEQYF | TRBV20-1 | TRBD2 | 14 | TRBJ2-7 | -
TGTGCCAGCAGTGAATCCCGCACAGGGAGTTTCCGAAAACTGTTTTTT | CASSESRTGSFRKLFF | TRBV25-1 | - | 16 | TRBJ1-4 | -
TGCAGCGTTGAAGATCTCAGATTCATGAACACTGAAGCTTTCTTT | CSVEDLRFMNTEAFF | TRBV29-1 | - | 15 | TRBJ1-1 | -
TGTGCCGTGGCCCCTGGCCCCGGGGAGCTGTTTTTT | CAVAPGPGELFF | TRBV19 | - | 12 | TRBJ2-2 | -
TGTGCCAGCAGCGTAGCTGCGAACACTGAAGCTTTCTTT | CASSVAANTEAFF | TRBV9 | - | 13 | TRBJ1-1 | -
TGTGCCAGCAGCTGGACGGGACAGGGGTCCGGCGAGCAGTACTTC | CASSWTGQGSGEQYF | TRBV13 | TRBD1 | 15 | TRBJ2-7 | -